This T cell receptor beta chain was captured in a study of regulatory T cells in long-lasting Graves disease. For the study at large: More than 5 years of antithyroid drugs with positive TSH receptor antibodies defined persistent Graves' disease.

The TCR beta library used iRepertoire HTBI primers with Arm-PCR amplification of CDR3. TCRdb analysed the multiplex PCR reads with MiXCR anew, one entry per CDR3 protein. The table has approximately 360,000 distinct CDR3 sequences, 20% to 25% seen once. This clonotype was counted ten times or more. Antigen unknown. Points from the study as a whole: Persistent Graves' patients showed less TCR diversity than newly diagnosed patients showed. The sample size was small, and this may have reduced accuracy.

Described time point: persistent/refractory GD, antithyroid drugs over 5 years with positive TRAb. Isolated PBMC RNA provided the starting material for the TCR library. The specimen comprised peripheral blood mononuclear cells (PBMCs), sampled when the disease was refractory, from a patient treated with antithyroid drugs. This clonotype originated in a middle-aged woman with Graves disease.

This chain's CDR3 is CASSLDGNNQPQHF. Written as DNA, the CDR3 is TGCGCCAGCAGCTTGGATGGGAACAATCAGCCCCAGCATTTT. The chain couples TRBV5-1 to TRBJ1-5; no firm D call. V gave up 0 bases and J gave up 3 bases, with 7 bases separating them. The germline V gene has CDR1 SGHRS and CDR2 YFSETQ. CDR3 size: 14 residues.